This T cell receptor (beta chain) was captured by sequencing in a study of T-cell reconstitution after alpha-beta-depleted transplantation in children. Study results and caveats: Alpha-beta T cells present about two months after transplant were reported to originate from several hundred expanded graft clones.

CDR1 SGHRS and CDR2 YFSETQ come from the germline V gene. Trimming took off 0 bases at V and 0 bases at J, with 6 bases between the two ends. The CDR3 loop spans 14 amino acids. This sample's TCRbeta library carried unique molecular identifier barcodes. TCRdb ran MiXCR on the PCR reads and lists one entry per CDR3 protein. This sample has roughly 120,000 distinct CDR3 sequences, with approximately 22% found just once. This clonotype was found a few times. Its antigen is not identified. The rearrangement uses TRBV5-1 and TRBJ1-1; D not resolved. This receptor was taken from a male patient aged 2-10 years who had a stem cell transplant for chronic granulomatous disease, so the T cells may come from the graft donor. This specimen consisted of PBMCs, mostly from graft donor cells, obtained 180 days after TCRalphabeta/CD19-depleted stem cell transplant. Here the CDR3 DNA reads TGCGCCAGCAGCTTGGGTCCCATGAACACTGAAGCTTTCTTT. Protein: CASSLGPMNTEAFF.